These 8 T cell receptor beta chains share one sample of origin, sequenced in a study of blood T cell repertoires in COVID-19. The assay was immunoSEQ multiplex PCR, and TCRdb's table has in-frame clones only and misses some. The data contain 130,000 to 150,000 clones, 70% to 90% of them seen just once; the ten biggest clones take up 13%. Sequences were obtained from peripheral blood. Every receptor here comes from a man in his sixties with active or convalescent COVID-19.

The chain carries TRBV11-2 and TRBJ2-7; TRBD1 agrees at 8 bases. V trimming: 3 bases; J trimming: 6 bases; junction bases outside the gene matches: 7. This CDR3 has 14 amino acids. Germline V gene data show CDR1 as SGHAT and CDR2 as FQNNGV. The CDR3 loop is CASSFGQGEGEQYF. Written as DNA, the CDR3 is TGTGCCAGCAGCTTTGGACAGGGTGAGGGCGAGCAGTACTTC.

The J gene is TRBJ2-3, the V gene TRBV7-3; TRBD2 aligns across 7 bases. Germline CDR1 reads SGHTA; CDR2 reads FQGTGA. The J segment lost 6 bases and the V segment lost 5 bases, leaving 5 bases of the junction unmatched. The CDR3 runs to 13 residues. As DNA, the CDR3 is TGTGCCAGCAGCAAACTAGCGTCGGATACGCAGTATTTT. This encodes CASSKLASDTQYF.

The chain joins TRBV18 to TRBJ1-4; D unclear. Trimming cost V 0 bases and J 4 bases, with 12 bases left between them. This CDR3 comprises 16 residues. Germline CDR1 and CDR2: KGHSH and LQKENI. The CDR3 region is CASSPPSMRGNEKLFF. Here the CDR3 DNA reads TGTGCCAGCTCACCACCGTCGATGCGGGGTAATGAAAAACTGTTTTTT.

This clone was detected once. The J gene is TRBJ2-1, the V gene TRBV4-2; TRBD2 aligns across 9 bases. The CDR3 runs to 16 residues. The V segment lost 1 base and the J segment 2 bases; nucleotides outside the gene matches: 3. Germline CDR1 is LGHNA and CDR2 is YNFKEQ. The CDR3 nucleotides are TGTGCCAGCAGCCAAGGTAGCGGGGGAACCTACAATGAGCAGTTCTTC. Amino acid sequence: CASSQGSGGTYNEQFF.

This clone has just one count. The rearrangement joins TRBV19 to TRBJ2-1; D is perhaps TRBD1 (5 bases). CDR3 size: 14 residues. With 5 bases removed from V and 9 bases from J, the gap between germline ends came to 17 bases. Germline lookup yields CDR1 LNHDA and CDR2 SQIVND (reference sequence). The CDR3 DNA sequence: TGTGCCAGTAGTGGAACAGGATCAAGGGGTGAGCAGTTCTTC. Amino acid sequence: CASSGTGSRGEQFF.

The CDR3 DNA follows: TGTGCCAGCAGCTTCAATTGGCGGACCGGGACTAGCGGCTCAGATACGCAGTATTTT. Protein product: CASSFNWRTGTSGSDTQYF. The rearrangement uses TRBV5-4 and TRBJ2-3; 11 bases match TRBD2. Per germline, CDR1 SGHNT and CDR2 YYREEE (reference sequence). The CDR3 consists of 19 residues. Trimming at V came to 2 bases and at J to 4 bases, leaving 15 bases not matched to a gene. Variable domain in full (rest from reference TRBV5-4 and TRBJ2-3): ETGVTQSPTHLIKTRGQQVTLRCSSQSGHNTVSWYQQALGQGPQFIFQYYREEENGRGNFPPRFSGLQFPNYSSELNVNALELDDSALYLCASSFNWRTGTSGSDTQYFGPGTRLTVL.

For the CDR3, the DNA is TGCGCCAGCAGCAACGGGACAGGGCCTGTAGCTGAAGCTTTCTTT. Its translation: CASSNGTGPVAEAFF. The chain carries TRBV5-1 and TRBJ1-1, with TRBD1 matching over 9 bases. V lost 4 bases, J lost 6 bases, and 10 bases stayed unmatched. The CDR3 sequence is 15 residues long. From germline, CDR1 is SGHRS and CDR2 YFSETQ.

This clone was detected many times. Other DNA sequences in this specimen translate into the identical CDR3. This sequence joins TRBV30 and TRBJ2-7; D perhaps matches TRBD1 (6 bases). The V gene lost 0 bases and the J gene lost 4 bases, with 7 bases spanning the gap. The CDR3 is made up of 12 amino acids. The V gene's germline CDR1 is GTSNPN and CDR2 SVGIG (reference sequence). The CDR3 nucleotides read TGTGCCTGGAGTGTGAGGGGGTACGAGCAGTACTTC. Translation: CAWSVRGYEQYF. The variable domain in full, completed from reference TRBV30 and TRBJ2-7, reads SQTIHQWPATLVQPVGSPLSLECTVEGTSNPNLYWYRQAAGRGLQLLFYSVGIGQISSEVPQNLSASRPQDRQFILSSKKLLLSDSGFYLCAWSVRGYEQYFGPGTRLTVT.